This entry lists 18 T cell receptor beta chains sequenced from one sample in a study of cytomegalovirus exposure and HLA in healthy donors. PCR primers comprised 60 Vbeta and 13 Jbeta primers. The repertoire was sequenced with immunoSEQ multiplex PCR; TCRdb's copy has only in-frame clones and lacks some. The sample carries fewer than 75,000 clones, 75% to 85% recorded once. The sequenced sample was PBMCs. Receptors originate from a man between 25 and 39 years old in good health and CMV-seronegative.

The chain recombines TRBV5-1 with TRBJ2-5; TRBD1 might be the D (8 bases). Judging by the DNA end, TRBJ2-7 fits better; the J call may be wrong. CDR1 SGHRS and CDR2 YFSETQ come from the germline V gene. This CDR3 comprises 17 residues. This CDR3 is CASSLSPRQGRVHEQYF. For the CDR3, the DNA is TGCGCCAGCAGCTTGAGCCCTCGACAGGGGAGGGTCCACGAGCAGTACTTC.

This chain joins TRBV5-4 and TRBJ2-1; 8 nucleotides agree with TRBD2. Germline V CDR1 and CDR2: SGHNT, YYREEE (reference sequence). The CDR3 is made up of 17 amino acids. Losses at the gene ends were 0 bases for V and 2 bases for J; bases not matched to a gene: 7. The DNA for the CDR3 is TGTGCCAGCAGCTTGGACCGAGCGGGAGATCCCTACAATGAGCAGTTCTTC. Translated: CASSLDRAGDPYNEQFF.

The CDR3 sequence is CSVVGTGGTEAFF. CDR3 DNA: TGCAGCGTTGTTGGGACAGGGGGCACTGAAGCTTTCTTT. This rearrangement joins TRBV29-1 to TRBJ1-1, with 11 bases that match TRBD1. This CDR3 is built from 13 residues. Germline V gives CDR1 SQVTM, CDR2 ANQGSEA. After removal of 4 bases from V and 4 bases from J, the junction contained 2 bases not matched to a gene.

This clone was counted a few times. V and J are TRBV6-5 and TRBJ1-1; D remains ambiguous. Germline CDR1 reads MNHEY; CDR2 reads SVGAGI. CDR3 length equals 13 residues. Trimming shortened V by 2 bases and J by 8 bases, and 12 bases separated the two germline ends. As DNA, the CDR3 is TGTGCCAGCAGTTACCACGACGGAGCGGAAGCTTTCTTT. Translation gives CASSYHDGAEAFF.

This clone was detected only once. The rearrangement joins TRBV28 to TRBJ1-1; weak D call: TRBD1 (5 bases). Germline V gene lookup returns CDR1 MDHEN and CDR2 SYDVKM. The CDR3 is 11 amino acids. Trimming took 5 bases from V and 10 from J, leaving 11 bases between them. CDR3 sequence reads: CASSLRVRAFF. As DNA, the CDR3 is TGTGCCAGCAGTCTCAGGGTACGAGCTTTCTTT.

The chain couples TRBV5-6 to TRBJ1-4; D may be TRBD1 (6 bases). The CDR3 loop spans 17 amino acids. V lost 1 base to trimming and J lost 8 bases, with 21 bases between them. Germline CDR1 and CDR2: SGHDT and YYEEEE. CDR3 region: CASSLLGQGPRPEKLFF. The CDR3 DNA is TGTGCCAGCAGCTTGTTGGGGCAGGGGCCTCGCCCAGAAAAACTGTTTTTT.

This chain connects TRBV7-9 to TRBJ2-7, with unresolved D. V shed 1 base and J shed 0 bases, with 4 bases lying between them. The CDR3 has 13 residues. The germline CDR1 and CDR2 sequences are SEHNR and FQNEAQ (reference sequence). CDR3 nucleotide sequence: TGTGCCAGCAGCTTAGAGAGCTCCTACGAGCAGTACTTC. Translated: CASSLESSYEQYF. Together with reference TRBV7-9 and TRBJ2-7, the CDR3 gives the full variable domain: DTGVSQNPRHKITKRGQNVTFRCDPISEHNRLYWYRQTLGQGPEFLTYFQNEAQLEKSRLLSDRFSAERPKGSFSTLEIQRTEQGDSAMYLCASSLESSYEQYFGPGTRLTVT.

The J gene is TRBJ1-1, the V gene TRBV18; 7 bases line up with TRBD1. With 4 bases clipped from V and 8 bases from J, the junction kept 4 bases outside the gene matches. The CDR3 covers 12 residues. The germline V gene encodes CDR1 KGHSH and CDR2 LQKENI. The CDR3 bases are TGTGCCAGCTCACTCGGGACAGACGAAGCTTTCTTT. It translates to CASSLGTDEAFF.

The CDR3, as DNA: TGTGCCAGCAGTTTATTACAGAAGGGGGGGAGCCTACGGGAGCAGTACTTC. Translated, it gives CASSLLQKGGSLREQYF. The chain has TRBV27 and TRBJ2-7, with D possibly TRBD2 on 7 matching bases. Germline V gene lookup returns CDR1 MNHEY and CDR2 SMNVEV (reference sequence). V lost 1 base, J lost 7 bases, and 23 bases lay in between. The CDR3 has 17 residues.

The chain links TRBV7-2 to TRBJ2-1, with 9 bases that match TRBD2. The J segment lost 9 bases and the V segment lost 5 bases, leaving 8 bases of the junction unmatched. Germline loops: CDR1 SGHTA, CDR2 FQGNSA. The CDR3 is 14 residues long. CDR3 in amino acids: CASSLSGRRSEQFF. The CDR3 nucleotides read TGTGCCAGCAGCCTGAGCGGGAGGAGATCTGAGCAGTTCTTC. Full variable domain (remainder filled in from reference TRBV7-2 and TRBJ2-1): GAGVSQSPSNKVTEKGKDVELRCDPISGHTALYWYRQSLGQGLEFLIYFQGNSAPDKSGLPSDRFSAERTGGSVSTLTIQRTQQEDSAVYLCASSLSGRRSEQFFGPGTRLTVL.

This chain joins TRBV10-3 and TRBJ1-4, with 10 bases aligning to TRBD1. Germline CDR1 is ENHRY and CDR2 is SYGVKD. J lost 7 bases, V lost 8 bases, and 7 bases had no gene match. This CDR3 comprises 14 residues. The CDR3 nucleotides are TGTGCCATCGGTGCGACAGGGGGCGTTGAAAAACTGTTTTTT. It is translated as CAIGATGGVEKLFF.

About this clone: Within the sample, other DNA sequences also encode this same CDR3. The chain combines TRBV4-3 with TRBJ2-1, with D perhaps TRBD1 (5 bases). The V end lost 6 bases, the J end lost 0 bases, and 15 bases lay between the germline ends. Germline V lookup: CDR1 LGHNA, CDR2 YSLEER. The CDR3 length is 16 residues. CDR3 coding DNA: TGCGCCAGCAGTCAGGGCTTTGCAGGCTCCTACAATGAGCAGTTCTTC. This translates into CASSQGFAGSYNEQFF.

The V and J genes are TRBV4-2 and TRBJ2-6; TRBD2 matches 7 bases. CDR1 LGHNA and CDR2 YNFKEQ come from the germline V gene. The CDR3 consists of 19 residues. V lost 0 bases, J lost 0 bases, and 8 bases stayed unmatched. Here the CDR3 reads CASSQEGRGSSSGANVLTF. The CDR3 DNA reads TGTGCCAGCAGCCAAGAGGGGCGGGGGTCTAGCTCTGGGGCCAACGTCCTGACTTTC.

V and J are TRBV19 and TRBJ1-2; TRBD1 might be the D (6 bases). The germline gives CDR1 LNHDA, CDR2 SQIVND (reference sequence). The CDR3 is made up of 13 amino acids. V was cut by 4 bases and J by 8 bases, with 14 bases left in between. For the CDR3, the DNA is TGTGCCAGTAGTAGTGGGCAGGGGCACGGCTACACCTTC. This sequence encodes CASSSGQGHGYTF.

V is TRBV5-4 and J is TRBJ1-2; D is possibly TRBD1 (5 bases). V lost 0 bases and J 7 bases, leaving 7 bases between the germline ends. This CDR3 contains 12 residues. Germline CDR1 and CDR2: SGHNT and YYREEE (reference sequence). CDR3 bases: TGTGCCAGCAGCTTGGAGGGGTTTGGCTACACCTTC. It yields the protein CASSLEGFGYTF.

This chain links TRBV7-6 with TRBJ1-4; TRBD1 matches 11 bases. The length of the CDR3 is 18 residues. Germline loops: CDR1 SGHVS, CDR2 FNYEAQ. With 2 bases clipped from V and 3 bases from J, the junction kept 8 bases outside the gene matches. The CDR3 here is CASSLSGTGGFANEKLFF. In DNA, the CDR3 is TGTGCCAGCAGCTTATCCGGGACAGGGGGTTTTGCTAATGAAAAACTGTTTTTT.

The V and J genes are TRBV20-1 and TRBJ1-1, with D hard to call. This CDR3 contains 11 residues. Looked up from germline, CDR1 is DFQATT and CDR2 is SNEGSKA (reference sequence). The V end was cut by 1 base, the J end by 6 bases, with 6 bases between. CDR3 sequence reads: CSARGTAEAFF. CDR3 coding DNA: TGCAGTGCTAGAGGAACAGCTGAAGCTTTCTTT.

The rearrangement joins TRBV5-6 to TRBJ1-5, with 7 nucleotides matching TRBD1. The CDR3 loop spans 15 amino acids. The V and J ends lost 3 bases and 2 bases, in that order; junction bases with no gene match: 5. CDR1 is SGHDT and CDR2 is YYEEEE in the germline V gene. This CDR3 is CASSSTGFGNQPQHF. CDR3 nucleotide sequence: TGTGCCAGCAGCTCGACAGGGTTTGGCAATCAGCCCCAGCATTTT.